This record concerns one TCR beta chain sequence. These data originate in a study of blood T cell repertoires in COVID-19. The germline V gene has CDR1 SGHDT and CDR2 YYEEEE. The CDR3 consists of 15 residues. Trimming took off 5 bases at V and 0 bases at J, with 12 bases between the two ends. Measured with immunoSEQ multiplex PCR; TCRdb has only the in-frame clones, and not every one. The sample shows under 100,000 clones, over 70% of them seen only once. The chain couples TRBV5-6 to TRBJ1-3; D unclear. Sequences were obtained from peripheral blood. This receptor was identified in a man older than 75 with active or convalescent COVID-19. The CDR3: CASSSGFSSGNTIYF. CDR3 DNA: TGTGCCAGCAGTTCGGGATTTAGCTCTGGAAACACCATATATTTT.